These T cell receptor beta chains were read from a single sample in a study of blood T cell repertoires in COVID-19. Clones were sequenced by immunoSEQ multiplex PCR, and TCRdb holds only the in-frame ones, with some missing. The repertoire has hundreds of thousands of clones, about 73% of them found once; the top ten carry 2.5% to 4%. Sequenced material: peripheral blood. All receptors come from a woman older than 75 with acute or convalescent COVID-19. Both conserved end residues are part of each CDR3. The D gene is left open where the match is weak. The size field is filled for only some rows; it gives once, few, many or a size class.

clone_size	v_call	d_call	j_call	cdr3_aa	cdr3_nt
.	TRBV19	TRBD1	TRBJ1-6	CASSDTGVGSPLHF	TGTGCCAGTAGTGACACAGGGGTTGGTTCACCCCTCCACTTT
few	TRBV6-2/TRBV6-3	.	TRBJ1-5	CASSYSIGGNQPQHF	TGTGCCAGCAGTTACTCGATTGGGGGGAATCAGCCCCAGCATTTT
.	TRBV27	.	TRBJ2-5	CASSFSGQGAQYF	TGTGCCAGCAGTTTTAGCGGCCAGGGGGCCCAGTACTTC
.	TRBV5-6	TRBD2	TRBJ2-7	CASSPLTSGSLYEQYF	TGTGCCAGCAGCCCCCTGACTAGCGGGAGTCTCTACGAGCAGTACTTC
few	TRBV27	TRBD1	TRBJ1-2	CASSSWTGGGISGYTF	TGTGCCAGCAGTTCGTGGACAGGGGGCGGGATCTCTGGCTACACCTTC
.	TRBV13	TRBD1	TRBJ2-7	CASSLARTGFSYEQYF	TGTGCCAGCAGCTTAGCGCGGACAGGCTTCTCCTACGAGCAGTACTTC
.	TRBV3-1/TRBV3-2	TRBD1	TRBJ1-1	CASSRRGQGNTEAFF	TGTGCCAGCAGCCGCCGGGGACAGGGGAACACTGAAGCTTTCTTT
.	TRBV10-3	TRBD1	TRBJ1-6	CAITGQANSPLHF	TGTGCCATCACCGGACAGGCTAATTCACCCCTCCACTTT
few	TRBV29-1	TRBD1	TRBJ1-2	CSVETGTANYGYTF	TGCAGCGTTGAAACCGGGACAGCTAACTATGGCTACACCTTC
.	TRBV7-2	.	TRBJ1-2	CASNLIAGPGGYTF	TGTGCCAGCAACCTGATTGCAGGGCCGGGCGGCTACACCTTC
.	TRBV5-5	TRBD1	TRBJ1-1	CASSSNPDRGKAFF	TGTGCCAGCAGCTCGAACCCGGACAGGGGCAAAGCTTTCTTT
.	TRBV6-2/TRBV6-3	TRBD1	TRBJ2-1	CASSGTGGGRAGYEQFF	TGTGCCAGCAGCGGGACAGGGGGTGGGAGGGCCGGCTATGAGCAGTTCTTC
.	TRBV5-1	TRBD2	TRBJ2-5	CASSLGGGQETQYF	TGCGCCAGCAGCTTGGGGGGAGGGCAAGAGACCCAGTACTTC
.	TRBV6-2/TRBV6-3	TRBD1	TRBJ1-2	CASSYRDRKANYGYTF	TGTGCCAGCAGTTACCGGGACAGAAAAGCTAACTATGGCTACACCTTC
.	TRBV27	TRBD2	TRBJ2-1	CASSSRGLAGPYNEQFF	TGTGCCAGCAGTTCCCGGGGACTAGCGGGACCCTACAATGAGCAGTTCTTC
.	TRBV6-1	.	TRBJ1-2	CASSEGGLDYGYTF	TGTGCCAGCAGTGAAGGGGGCTTGGACTATGGCTACACCTTC
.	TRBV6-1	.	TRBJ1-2	CASSEGTIPNYGYTF	TGTGCCAGCAGTGAAGGGACAATTCCTAACTATGGCTACACCTTC
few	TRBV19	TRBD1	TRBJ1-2	CASSILGQGFGYTF	TGTGCCAGTAGTATTCTGGGACAGGGGTTTGGCTACACCTTC
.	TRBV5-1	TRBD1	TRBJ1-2	CASSSTGEYGYTF	TGCGCCAGCAGCTCAACAGGGGAGTATGGCTACACCTTC
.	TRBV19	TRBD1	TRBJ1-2	CASSPRTGSYGYTF	TGTGCCAGTAGCCCAAGGACAGGGTCCTATGGCTACACCTTC
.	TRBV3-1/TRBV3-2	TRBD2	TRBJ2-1	CASSPITSGAYNEQFF	TGTGCCAGCAGCCCCATCACTAGCGGGGCCTACAATGAGCAGTTCTTC
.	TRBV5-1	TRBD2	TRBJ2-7	CASSQPGLAGFNEQYF	TGCGCCAGCAGCCAACCGGGACTAGCGGGATTTAACGAGCAGTACTTC
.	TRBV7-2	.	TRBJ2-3	CASSSPSLGGTQYF	TGTGCCAGCAGCTCCCCCTCTTTGGGGGGTACGCAGTATTTT
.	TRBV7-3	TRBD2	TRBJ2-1	CASSLNVGTIRAYNEQFF	TGTGCCAGCAGCTTAAATGTCGGGACTATACGGGCCTACAATGAGCAGTTCTTC
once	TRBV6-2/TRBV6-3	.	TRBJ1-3	CASSYPLRFGNTIYF	TGTGCCAGCAGTTACCCTCTTCGGTTCGGAAACACCATATATTTT
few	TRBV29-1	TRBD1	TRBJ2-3	CSVGQGGDTQYF	TGCAGCGTTGGACAGGGGGGGGATACGCAGTATTTT
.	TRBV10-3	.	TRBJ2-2	CAISPVAGELFF	TGTGCCATCAGTCCGGTCGCCGGGGAGCTGTTTTTT
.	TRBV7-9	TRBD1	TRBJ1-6	CASSEDRLSSPLHF	TGTGCCAGCAGCGAGGACAGGTTGAGTTCACCCCTCCACTTT
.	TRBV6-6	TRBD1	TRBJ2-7	CASSSGQGSYEQYF	TGTGCCAGCAGTTCCGGACAGGGCTCCTACGAGCAGTACTTC
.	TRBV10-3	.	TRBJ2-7	CAISEGGTGVQYF	TGTGCCATCAGTGAGGGGGGGACCGGAGTGCAGTACTTC
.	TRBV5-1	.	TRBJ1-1	CASSLTRMTKATTNTEAFF	TGCGCCAGCAGCTTGACCCGTATGACCAAAGCTACTACGAACACTGAAGCTTTCTTT
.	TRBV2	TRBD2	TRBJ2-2	CASSPTSGGANTGELFF	TGTGCCAGCAGTCCTACTAGCGGGGGGGCGAACACCGGGGAGCTGTTTTTT
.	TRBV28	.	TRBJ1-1	CASSFPFGGAGTEAFF	TGTGCCAGCAGTTTCCCCTTTGGGGGCGCGGGTACTGAAGCTTTCTTT
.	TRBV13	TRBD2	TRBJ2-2	CASSLRGAGELFF	TGTGCCAGCAGCCTACGGGGGGCCGGGGAGCTGTTTTTT
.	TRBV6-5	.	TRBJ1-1	CASKSVNTEAFF	TGTGCCAGCAAGTCGGTGAACACTGAAGCTTTCTTT
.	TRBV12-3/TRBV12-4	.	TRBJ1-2	CASSSLDSYGYTF	TGTGCCAGCAGTTCTCTGGACAGTTATGGCTACACCTTC
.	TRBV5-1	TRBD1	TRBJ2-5	CASSFRTGRETQYF	TGCGCCAGCAGCTTCAGGACAGGGCGAGAGACCCAGTACTTC
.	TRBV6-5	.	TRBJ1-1	CASIGGRLANTEAFF	TGTGCCAGCATCGGGGGGAGATTGGCCAACACTGAAGCTTTCTTT
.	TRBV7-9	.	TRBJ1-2	CASSLEQGDGYTF	TGTGCCAGCAGCTTAGAACAGGGTGATGGCTACACCTTC
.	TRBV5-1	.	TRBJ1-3	CASSLNTVSGNTIYF	TGCGCCAGCAGCTTGAATACAGTCTCTGGAAACACCATATATTTT
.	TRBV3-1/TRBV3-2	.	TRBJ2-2	CASSQDSRGTGELFF	TGTGCCAGCAGCCAAGATTCAAGGGGGACCGGGGAGCTGTTTTTT
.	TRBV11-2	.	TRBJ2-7	CASSLDRRREQYF	TGTGCCAGCAGCTTAGATCGGAGGCGCGAGCAGTACTTC
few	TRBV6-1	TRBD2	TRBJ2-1	CASSEVSRRSTSGRALSYNEQFF	TGTGCCAGCAGTGAAGTTAGCAGACGATCGACTAGCGGGAGGGCCCTGTCCTACAATGAGCAGTTCTTC
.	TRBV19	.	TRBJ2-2	CASSIAGLNTGELFF	TGTGCCAGTAGTATCGCGGGGCTGAACACCGGGGAGCTGTTTTTT
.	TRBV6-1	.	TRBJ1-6	CASSEVPGQNSPLHF	TGTGCCAGCAGTGAAGTTCCAGGGCAGAATTCACCCCTCCACTTT